The 12 T cell receptor beta chains listed next were all sequenced from one sample in a study of somatic mutations in cytotoxic T cells in rheumatoid arthritis. Profiling relied on immunoSEQ multiplex PCR, and the TCRdb table lists in-frame clones only, not all of them. The sample contains some 30,000 clones, around nine tenths of which appear only once. Specimen: CD8+ T cells sorted from blood. Every receptor here comes from an adult with rheumatoid arthritis.

J is TRBJ2-5 and V is TRBV7-9; tentative D call: TRBD2 (5 bases). Germline V gives CDR1 SEHNR, CDR2 FQNEAQ (reference sequence). The CDR3 runs to 14 residues. Trimming took off 1 base at V and 2 bases at J, with 8 bases between the two ends. The CDR3 reads CASSLDGLQETQYF. The CDR3 DNA reads TGTGCCAGCAGCTTAGATGGACTTCAAGAGACCCAGTACTTC.

The table lists this clone with a count of one. The chain carries TRBV11-1 and TRBJ2-7; weak D call: TRBD1 (6 bases). The CDR3 has 13 amino acids. Germline assignment: CDR1 SGHAT and CDR2 FQDESV (reference sequence). Trimming shortened V by 2 bases and J by 2 bases, and 7 bases separated the two germline ends. The CDR3 nucleotides are TGTGCCAGCAGCTTATCAGGGGCCTACGAGCAGTACTTC. Protein sequence: CASSLSGAYEQYF.

The DNA for the CDR3 is TGTGCCAGCAGCTTAGAAGAGACTGAAAGAATGGCCACAGATACGCAGTATTTT. Amino acid sequence: CASSLEETERMATDTQYF. The gene calls are TRBV7-9 and TRBJ2-3; D is undetermined. The CDR3 length is 18 residues. The germline V and J ends were trimmed by 1 base and 2 bases, with 19 bases remaining between them. The V gene's germline CDR1 is SEHNR and CDR2 FQNEAQ (reference sequence).

The rearrangement links TRBV7-6 to TRBJ1-1; the D is unclear. The CDR3 covers 13 residues. Germline V CDR1 and CDR2: SGHVS, FNYEAQ. V was pared by 6 bases and J by 1 base, with 9 bases between. CDR3 nucleotides: TGTGCCAGCAGTTTCGGCGAGAACACTGAAGCTTTCTTT. Protein sequence: CASSFGENTEAFF. Looking up the rest from reference TRBV7-6 and TRBJ1-1 gives the full variable domain: GAGVSQSPRYKVTKRGQDVALRCDPISGHVSLYWYRQALGQGPEFLTYFNYEAQQDKSGLPNDRFSAERPEGSISTLTIQRTEQRDSAMYRCASSFGENTEAFFGQGTRLTVV.

The chain combines TRBV5-1 with TRBJ1-2; D gene ambiguous. The germline V gene has CDR1 SGHRS and CDR2 YFSETQ. The CDR3 has 14 amino acids. V lost 2 bases to trimming and J lost 2 bases, with 10 bases between them. This chain's CDR3 is CASSFGDLNYGYTF. Here the CDR3 DNA reads TGCGCCAGCAGCTTTGGGGATCTGAACTATGGCTACACCTTC.

V is TRBV13 and J is TRBJ2-7; 9 bases align to TRBD1. Germline V lookup: CDR1 PRHDT, CDR2 FYEKMQ (reference sequence). With V trimmed by 5 bases and J by 3 bases, 5 bases remained unmatched. The CDR3 runs 14 residues. The CDR3 DNA is TGTGCCAGCAGCCATGGACAGGGGATCTACGAGCAGTACTTC. Residues: CASSHGQGIYEQYF.

The rearrangement uses TRBV19 and TRBJ1-5; D unclear. Germline V gene sequence: CDR1 LNHDA, CDR2 SQIVND (reference sequence). There are 14 residues in the CDR3. V gave up 1 base and J gave up 1 base, with 5 bases separating them. The CDR3: CASSIGGSNQPQHF. CDR3 bases: TGTGCCAGTAGTATAGGAGGGAGCAATCAGCCCCAGCATTTT.

V usage is TRBV9 and J usage is TRBJ2-2; maybe TRBD1 (7 bases). V was clipped by 2 bases and J by 11 bases, with 10 bases between them. There are 12 residues in the CDR3. The germline CDR1 and CDR2 sequences are SGDLS and YYNGEE. This CDR3 is CASSVGGGELFF. For the CDR3, the DNA is TGTGCCAGCAGCGTTGGAGGGGGCGAGCTGTTTTTT.

The chain couples TRBV19 to TRBJ2-7; tentatively, D is TRBD1 (6 bases). Germline V CDR1 and CDR2: LNHDA, SQIVND (reference sequence). CDR3 length equals 15 residues. V lost 8 bases, J lost 2 bases, and 19 bases lay in between. The CDR3 sequence: CASGPGQGTTYEQYF. As DNA, the CDR3 is TGTGCCAGTGGCCCGGGACAAGGAACAACCTACGAGCAGTACTTC.

The chain employs TRBV6-6 and TRBJ1-1; D gene unclear. Trimming stripped 2 bases from V and 3 bases from J, with 10 bases between. Germline values: CDR1 MNHNY, CDR2 SVGAGI (reference sequence). The CDR3 loop spans 14 amino acids. CDR3 amino acids: CASSYRDVDTEAFF. DNA for the CDR3: TGTGCCAGCAGTTACCGGGATGTGGACACTGAAGCTTTCTTT.

This clone was seen a few times. This chain joins TRBV5-6 and TRBJ1-2; D remains ambiguous. CDR3 length: 13 residues. Trimming stripped 0 bases from V and 3 bases from J, with 6 bases between. Germline CDR1 SGHDT, CDR2 YYEEEE. The CDR3 loop is CASSLARDYGYTF. DNA for the CDR3: TGTGCCAGCAGCTTGGCGAGGGACTATGGCTACACCTTC.

This clone was recorded only once. The V gene is TRBV4-1, the J gene TRBJ2-1, with D possibly being TRBD2 (6 bases). From germline, CDR1 is MGHRA and CDR2 YSYEKL. Trimming left V 3 bases short and J 6 bases short, with 12 bases between. The CDR3 contains 14 residues. The CDR3 is CASSQEGSGNEQFF. CDR3 sequence (DNA): TGCGCCAGCAGCCAGGAGGGTTCCGGCAATGAGCAGTTCTTC.